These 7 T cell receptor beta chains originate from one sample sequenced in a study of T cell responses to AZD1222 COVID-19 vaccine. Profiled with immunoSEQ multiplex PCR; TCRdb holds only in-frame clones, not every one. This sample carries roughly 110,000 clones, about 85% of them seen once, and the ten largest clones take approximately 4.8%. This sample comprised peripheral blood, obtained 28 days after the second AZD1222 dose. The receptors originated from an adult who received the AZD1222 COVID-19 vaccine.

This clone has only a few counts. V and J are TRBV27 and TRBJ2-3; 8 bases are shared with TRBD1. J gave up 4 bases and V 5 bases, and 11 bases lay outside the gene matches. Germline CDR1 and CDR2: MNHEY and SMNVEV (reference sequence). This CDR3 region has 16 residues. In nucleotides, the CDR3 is TGTGCCAGCAGTCTAGTGACAGGGGCTAGTCCAGATACGCAGTATTTT. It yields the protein CASSLVTGASPDTQYF.

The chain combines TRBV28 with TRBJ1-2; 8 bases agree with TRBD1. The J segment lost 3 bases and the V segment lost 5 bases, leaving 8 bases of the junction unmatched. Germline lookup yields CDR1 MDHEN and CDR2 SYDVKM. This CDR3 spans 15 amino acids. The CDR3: CASSPRTGSDYGYTF. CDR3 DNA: TGTGCCAGCAGTCCGAGGACAGGGTCCGACTATGGCTACACCTTC.

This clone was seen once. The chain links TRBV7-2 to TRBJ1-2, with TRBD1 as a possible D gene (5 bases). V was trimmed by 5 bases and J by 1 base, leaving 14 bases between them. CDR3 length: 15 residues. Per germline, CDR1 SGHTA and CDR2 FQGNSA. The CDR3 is CASSPGAGSNYGYTF. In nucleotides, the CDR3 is TGTGCCAGCAGCCCCGGGGCAGGGAGTAACTATGGCTACACCTTC. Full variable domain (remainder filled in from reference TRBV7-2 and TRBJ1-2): GAGVSQSPSNKVTEKGKDVELRCDPISGHTALYWYRQSLGQGLEFLIYFQGNSAPDKSGLPSDRFSAERTGGSVSTLTIQRTQQEDSAVYLCASSPGAGSNYGYTFGSGTRLTVV.

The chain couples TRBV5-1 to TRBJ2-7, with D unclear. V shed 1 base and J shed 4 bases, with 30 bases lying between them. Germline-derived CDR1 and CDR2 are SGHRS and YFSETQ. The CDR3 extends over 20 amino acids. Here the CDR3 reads CASSLSRALRVVQKTYEQYF. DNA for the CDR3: TGCGCCAGCAGCTTGTCCCGGGCTCTAAGGGTTGTACAGAAAACTTACGAGCAGTACTTC. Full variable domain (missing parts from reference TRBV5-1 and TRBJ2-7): KAGVTQTPRYLIKTRGQQVTLSCSPISGHRSVSWYQQTPGQGLQFLFEYFSETQRNKGNFPGRFSGRQFSNSRSEMNVSTLELGDSALYLCASSLSRALRVVQKTYEQYFGPGTRLTVT.

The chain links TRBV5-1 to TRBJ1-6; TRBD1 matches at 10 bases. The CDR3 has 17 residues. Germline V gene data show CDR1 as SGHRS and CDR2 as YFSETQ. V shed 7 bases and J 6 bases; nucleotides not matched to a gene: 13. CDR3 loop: CASSLFLTGGGNSPLHF. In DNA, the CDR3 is TGCGCCAGCTCATTATTCCTGACAGGGGGCGGTAATTCACCCCTCCACTTT.

CDR3 nucleotides: TGTGCTAGTGGTTTGGACGTGACAAAAAATGAGCAGTTCTTC. It yields the protein CASGLDVTKNEQFF. The genes are TRBV12-5 and TRBJ2-1; no definite D call. Germline V CDR1 and CDR2: LGHNT, FRNRAP. Trimming shortened V by 1 base and J by 7 bases, and 11 bases separated the two germline ends. This CDR3 spans 14 amino acids.

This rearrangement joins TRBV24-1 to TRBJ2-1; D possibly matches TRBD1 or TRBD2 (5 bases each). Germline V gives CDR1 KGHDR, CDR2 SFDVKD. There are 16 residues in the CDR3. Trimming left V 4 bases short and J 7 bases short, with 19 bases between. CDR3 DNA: TGTGCCACCAGTGACCCCGGGGAAAGGGGAAGGAATGAGCAGTTCTTC. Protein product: CATSDPGERGRNEQFF.